The 22 T cell receptor beta chains below come from one sample, sequenced in a study of T cells after yellow fever vaccination. TCRdb recomputed calls from the 5' RACE reads with MiXCR, one row per CDR3 protein. The repertoire holds some 320,000 distinct CDR3 sequences, approximately 11% seen once, with about 3.5% in the top ten. The sample was CD4+ T cells sorted from PBMCs, taken 45 days after the yellow fever booster vaccination. The origin of the receptors is a man aged 18 to 35 who received the YFV17D yellow fever vaccine.

This clonotype was recorded a few times. The rearrangement joins TRBV29-1 to TRBJ2-3; possibly TRBD2 for D (5 bases). The CDR3 consists of 14 residues. CDR1 and CDR2 (germline): SQVTM, ANQGSEA. V shed 3 bases and J shed 0 bases, with 10 bases lying between them. Here the CDR3 DNA reads TGCAGCGTTGAGAGGGTGCCGAGCACAGATACGCAGTATTTT. Translating gives CSVERVPSTDTQYF.

The table lists this clonotype with a few counts. The rearrangement links TRBV20-1 to TRBJ2-7, with D possibly TRBD2 on 5 matching bases. The CDR3 sequence is 15 residues long. The V gene's germline CDR1 is DFQATT and CDR2 SNEGSKA (reference sequence). V shed 2 bases and J shed 6 bases, with 20 bases lying between them. The CDR3 nucleotides are TGCAGTGCTAGATCCCCGGGATACCCCCCACTCGAGCAGTACTTC. Its translation: CSARSPGYPPLEQYF.

This clonotype was seen more than once but under ten times. The chain links TRBV6-2 or TRBV6-3 to TRBJ1-6, with 8 nucleotides matching TRBD1. Per germline, CDR1 MNHEY and CDR2 SVGEGT. The CDR3 is 15 amino acids. V shed 5 bases and J 9 bases; nucleotides not matched to a gene: 9. The CDR3 loop is CASSQRQGRGSPLHF. DNA of the CDR3: TGTGCCAGCAGTCAGCGACAGGGGAGAGGTTCACCCCTCCACTTT.

This clonotype was recorded many times. This chain uses TRBV10-3 with TRBJ1-5, with 10 bases aligning to TRBD1. Germline CDR1 and CDR2: ENHRY and SYGVKD. CDR3 length: 15 amino acids. V was clipped by 8 bases and J by 4 bases; unmatched bases: 8. The CDR3 region has the DNA TGTGCCATCGGGACAGGGGCCGCCGGGAATCAGCCCCAGCATTTT. Translated: CAIGTGAAGNQPQHF.

J is TRBJ2-5 and V is TRBV3-1; tentatively, D is TRBD2 (5 bases). Trimming cost V 2 bases and J 1 base, with 11 bases left between them. The germline V gene encodes CDR1 LGHDT and CDR2 YNNKEL (reference sequence). The CDR3 covers 15 residues. The CDR3 here is CASSQMVGLQETQYF. The CDR3 DNA follows: TGTGCCAGCAGCCAAATGGTAGGACTCCAAGAGACCCAGTACTTC.

This clonotype was detected a few times. The CDR3 spells CASGGLAANTGELFF. As DNA, the CDR3 is TGCGCCAGCGGAGGACTAGCGGCGAACACCGGGGAGCTGTTTTTT. This sequence joins TRBV5-1 and TRBJ2-2; 10 nucleotides line up with TRBD2. This CDR3 contains 15 residues. Germline CDR1 reads SGHRS; CDR2 reads YFSETQ. The J segment lost 0 bases and the V segment lost 7 bases, leaving 3 bases of the junction unmatched.

The gene calls are TRBV6-5 and TRBJ1-4; possible D gene TRBD1, 5 bases. Trimming took 5 bases from V and 4 from J, leaving 11 bases between them. Per the germline V gene, CDR1 is MNHEY and CDR2 is SVGAGI. The CDR3 consists of 14 residues. CDR3 nucleotide sequence: TGTGCCAGCAGTCGGACACCATTTAATGAAAAACTGTTTTTT. Its translation: CASSRTPFNEKLFF.

The chain links TRBV6-5 to TRBJ2-7; perhaps TRBD2 as D (6 bases). CDR1 and CDR2 (germline): MNHEY, SVGAGI. Trimming removed 4 bases at V and 0 bases at J, with 13 bases between. The CDR3 extends over 15 amino acids. The CDR3 sequence: CASSSTGTSSYEQYF. CDR3 sequence (DNA): TGTGCCAGCAGTTCGACCGGGACTTCCTCCTACGAGCAGTACTTC.

The rearrangement joins TRBV2 to TRBJ2-4; D perhaps matches TRBD2 (5 bases). Looked up from germline, CDR1 is SNHLY and CDR2 is FYNNEI. The CDR3 spans 15 residues. V lost 6 bases to trimming and J lost 7 bases, with 19 bases between them. Written as DNA, the CDR3 is TGTGCCAGCAGGGACTCTTCGGGGTATTTCAACATTCAGTACTTC. It codes for CASRDSSGYFNIQYF.

The rearrangement uses TRBV11-2 and TRBJ1-3; 7 nucleotides match TRBD1. After removal of 3 bases from V and 4 bases from J, the junction contained 12 bases not matched to a gene. Germline V gives CDR1 SGHAT, CDR2 FQNNGV. The CDR3 consists of 17 residues. The CDR3 coding sequence is TGTGCCAGCAGCTTTTTCCCATTTACAGGGGAAGGAAACACCATATATTTT. Translation: CASSFFPFTGEGNTIYF. The full variable domain, in which reference TRBV11-2 and TRBJ1-3 provide the parts outside the CDR3, is EAGVAQSPRYKIIEKRQSVAFWCNPISGHATLYWYQQILGQGPKLLIQFQNNGVVDDSQLPKDRFSAERLKGVDSTLKIQPAKLEDSAVYLCASSFFPFTGEGNTIYFGEGSWLTVV.

There are a few counts of this clonotype. In nucleotides, the CDR3 is TGCGCCAGCAGCTTGACAGGGTCCAACTACGAGCAGTACTTC. It encodes CASSLTGSNYEQYF. V is TRBV5-1 and J is TRBJ2-7, with TRBD1 as a possible D gene (6 bases). CDR1 is SGHRS and CDR2 is YFSETQ in the germline V gene. This CDR3 comprises 14 residues. Trimming removed 1 base from V and 3 bases from J, with 11 bases in between.

This clonotype has only a few counts. The gene calls are TRBV11-2 and TRBJ2-5; D tentatively fits TRBD1 or TRBD2 (5 bases each). Germline V CDR1 and CDR2: SGHAT, FQNNGV. The CDR3 contains 14 residues. V lost 4 bases and J lost 6, with 15 bases in between. This CDR3 reads CASSSNKGSKTQYF. For the CDR3, the DNA is TGTGCCAGCAGCTCCAACAAGGGGAGTAAGACCCAGTACTTC.

This clonotype appeared a few times. J is TRBJ1-5 and V is TRBV12-3 or TRBV12-4, with a weak D call TRBD1 (6 bases). CDR3 length: 15 residues. V was trimmed by 1 base and J by 6 bases, leaving 13 bases between them. In nucleotides, the CDR3 is TGTGCCAGCAGTTTAGAACAGGGTTATATTCAGCCCCAGCATTTT. It specifies CASSLEQGYIQPQHF.

This sequence joins TRBV14 and TRBJ2-2; D perhaps matches TRBD2 (6 bases). CDR1 is SGHDN and CDR2 is FVKESK in the germline V gene. V lost 5 bases and J lost 7, with 11 bases in between. The length of the CDR3 is 13 residues. CDR3 nucleotide sequence: TGTGCCAGCAGCACTTGGGACTTCGGGGAGCTGTTTTTT. Protein sequence: CASSTWDFGELFF.

The rearrangement links TRBV6-5 to TRBJ2-4; D might be TRBD1 or TRBD2, each matching 5 bases. Germline V gene data show CDR1 as MNHEY and CDR2 as SVGAGI. V dropped 8 bases and J dropped 5 bases, with 10 bases sitting between them. The CDR3 totals 12 residues. The CDR3 sequence is CASGGRENIQYF. In DNA form, the CDR3 reads TGTGCCAGCGGGGGTAGGGAAAACATTCAGTACTTC.

V gene TRBV6-1 combines with J gene TRBJ2-1; D possibly matches TRBD1 or TRBD2 (5 bases each). The germline CDR1 and CDR2 sequences are MNHNS and SASEGT. The V end lost 6 bases, the J end lost 5 bases, and 14 bases lay between the germline ends. The CDR3 has 14 amino acids. The DNA for the CDR3 is TGTGCCAGCAGCGCGAAATGGGGGAACAATGAGCAGTTCTTC. As protein: CASSAKWGNNEQFF.

This clonotype came up a few times. The V and J genes are TRBV20-1 and TRBJ1-2; no clear D. Trimming stripped 3 bases from V and 2 bases from J, with 4 bases between. There are 11 residues in the CDR3. Germline CDR1 is DFQATT and CDR2 is SNEGSKA (reference sequence). The DNA of the CDR3 is TGCAGTGCTAGCGAAAACTATGGCTACACCTTC. It encodes CSASENYGYTF.

This clonotype came up a few times. The V and J genes are TRBV7-9 and TRBJ2-1; D unclear. This CDR3 spans 15 amino acids. Germline loops: CDR1 SEHNR, CDR2 FQNEAQ (reference sequence). V lost 5 bases and J lost 0, with 11 bases in between. Here the CDR3 DNA reads TGTGCCAGCAGCCGCACTGGGTACTCCTACAATGAGCAGTTCTTC. This sequence encodes CASSRTGYSYNEQFF. Combining the CDR3 with reference TRBV7-9 and TRBJ2-1 gives the whole variable domain DTGVSQNPRHKITKRGQNVTFRCDPISEHNRLYWYRQTLGQGPEFLTYFQNEAQLEKSRLLSDRFSAERPKGSFSTLEIQRTEQGDSAMYLCASSRTGYSYNEQFFGPGTRLTVL.

The V gene is TRBV15, the J gene TRBJ2-2; TRBD2 might be the D (6 bases). V was trimmed by 1 base and J by 6 bases, leaving 12 bases between them. The length of the CDR3 is 15 residues. CDR1 and CDR2 (germline): LNHNV, YYDKDF (reference sequence). The CDR3 nucleotides read TGTGCCACCAGCAGAGGAAGCGGGTTAGCCGGGGAGCTGTTTTTT. Its translation: CATSRGSGLAGELFF.

The V call is TRBV12-3 or TRBV12-4, the J call TRBJ1-1, with 7 bases lining up with TRBD1. J was trimmed by 1 base and V by 2 bases; bases with no gene match: 1. This CDR3 contains 14 residues. The CDR3 nucleotides are TGTGCCAGCAGTTTAAGGGGGCCGAACACTGAAGCTTTCTTT. Its translation: CASSLRGPNTEAFF.

This clonotype was counted only a few times. The rearrangement links TRBV7-3 to TRBJ1-6, with D perhaps TRBD1 (6 bases). Germline assignment: CDR1 SGHTA and CDR2 FQGTGA. The CDR3 has 15 amino acids. V dropped 3 bases and J dropped 7 bases, with 13 bases sitting between them. CDR3 in DNA: TGTGCCAGCAGCTTCGGGGGCGGACGGAATTCACCCCTCCACTTT. Protein: CASSFGGGRNSPLHF.

The CDR3 spells CSVEGGATEAFF. The CDR3 nucleotides read TGCAGCGTTGAAGGGGGGGCCACTGAAGCTTTCTTT. The chain carries TRBV29-1 and TRBJ1-1, with TRBD1 as a possible D gene (6 bases). Deletions cut 1 base from V and 4 bases from J, with 7 bases between. This CDR3 is built from 12 residues. Germline CDR1 is SQVTM and CDR2 is ANQGSEA. Full variable domain (remainder filled in from reference TRBV29-1 and TRBJ1-1): SAVISQKPSRDICQRGTSLTIQCQVDSQVTMMFWYRQQPGQSLTLIATANQGSEATYESGFVIDKFPISRPNLTFSTLTVSNMSPEDSSIYLCSVEGGATEAFFGQGTRLTVV.